This TCR beta chain appears in the sequencing data of a study of cytomegalovirus exposure and HLA in healthy donors. PCR employed 60 Vbeta and 13 Jbeta primers. Clones were read by immunoSEQ multiplex PCR, and TCRdb kept only the in-frame ones, dropping some. The sample shows about 180,000 clones, 76% of them seen only once. Points from the study as a whole: CMV serostatus was the sole immune exposure data available. Indistinguishable V segments, including TRBV6-2 and TRBV6-3, were excluded. What TCR beta sequences reportedly achieved was accurate prediction of HLA-A and HLA-B alleles in most subjects.

Details on this clone: Its antigen remains unidentified.

CDR1 and CDR2 from the germline V gene are SEHNR and FQNEAQ (reference sequence). The CDR3 runs to 12 residues. V was trimmed by 1 base and J by 11 bases, leaving 11 bases between them. Material for sequencing was PBMCs. The V call is TRBV7-9, the J call TRBJ1-2; D gene uncertain. The TCR comes from a man between 18 and 35 years old in good health and CMV-seronegative. The CDR3 nucleotides read TGTGCCAGCAGCTTAGGAGCGACTGAGTACACCTTC. Its translation: CASSLGATEYTF.